In this sample, the clone carrying this T cell receptor beta chain turned up once. The record originates from a study of blood T cell repertoires in COVID-19. Study as a whole: Donors in the United States, Italy and Spain gave samples during acute or convalescent COVID-19. T cells, B-cell-depleted T cells, or PBMCs supplied cDNA or gDNA.

As processed by the authors: Estimated nucleated cell counts came from reference gene primer amplification. Libraries were prepared by immunoSEQ multiplex PCR; TCRdb keeps only in-frame clonotypes and omits some of them. Clonal size and the V and J genes are those of that table, whereas D and trimming came from the DNA. This table holds approximately 260,000 clones, approximately 86% found once. V dropped 5 bases and J dropped 4 bases, with 15 bases sitting between them. The length of the CDR3 is 16 residues. The germline V gene has CDR1 LNHDA and CDR2 SQIVND (reference sequence). Sequenced material: peripheral blood. The source is a man aged 18-30 years with active or convalescent COVID-19. The genes are TRBV19 and TRBJ2-6; no clear D gene. The CDR3 coding sequence is TGTGCCAGTAGTCCGATGGGCCTCCGCGGGGCCAACGTCCTGACTTTC. It is translated as CASSPMGLRGANVLTF.